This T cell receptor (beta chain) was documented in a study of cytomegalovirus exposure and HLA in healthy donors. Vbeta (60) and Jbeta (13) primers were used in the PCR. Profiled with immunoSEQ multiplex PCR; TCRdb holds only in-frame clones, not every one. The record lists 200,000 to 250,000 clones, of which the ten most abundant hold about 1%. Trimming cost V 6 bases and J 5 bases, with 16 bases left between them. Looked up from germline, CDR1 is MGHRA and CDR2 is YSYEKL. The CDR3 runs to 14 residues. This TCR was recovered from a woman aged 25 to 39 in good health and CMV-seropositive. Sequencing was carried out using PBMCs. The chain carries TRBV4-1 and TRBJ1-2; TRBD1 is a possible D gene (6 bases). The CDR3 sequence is CASRQAVGAYGYTF. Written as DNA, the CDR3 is TGCGCCAGCAGACAGGCCGTGGGGGCTTATGGCTACACCTTC.